The 25 T cell receptor beta chains given below trace back to one sample, sequenced in a study of graft-versus-host responses after intestinal transplantation. TCRdb's copy holds only in-frame clones and misses some; the assay was immunoSEQ multiplex PCR. The sample has under 45,000 clones; more than 80% are singletons. Here the sequenced sample was PBMCs, taken around 730 days after intestinal transplantation. These receptors all come from a human patient who received an intestinal transplant, so some T cells may come from the graft donor.

This clone was counted a single time. This chain links TRBV25-1 with TRBJ2-7; D unclear. The ends were cut back, 1 base at V and 3 bases at J, with 16 bases in the middle. Germline CDR1 MGHDK, CDR2 SYGVNS. This CDR3 has 16 amino acids. CDR3 region: CASSEFGSTPIYEQYF. The CDR3 DNA reads as TGTGCCAGCAGTGAATTTGGCAGCACACCGATCTACGAGCAGTACTTC.

The rearrangement links TRBV20-1 to TRBJ2-3; D is ambiguous. The CDR3 contains 11 residues. Trimming removed 3 bases at V and 7 bases at J, with 8 bases between. CDR1 is DFQATT, CDR2 SNEGSKA, per germline (reference sequence). The CDR3 nucleotides are TGCAGTGCTAGCCGGGCTCATACGCAGTATTTT. Translating gives CSASRAHTQYF.

This rearrangement joins TRBV7-6 to TRBJ2-3; no definite D call. Trimming left V 2 bases short and J 0 bases short, with 18 bases between. Per the germline V gene, CDR1 is SGHVS and CDR2 is FNYEAQ. The CDR3 totals 18 residues. CDR3: CASSLKGLTHTSTDTQYF. The DNA for the CDR3 is TGTGCCAGCAGCTTAAAGGGTTTGACACATACTAGCACAGATACGCAGTATTTT.

This chain's CDR3 is CASSSYRGSTYEQYF. DNA of the CDR3: TGTGCCAGCAGCTCTTACAGGGGGAGCACCTACGAGCAGTACTTC. The V and J genes are TRBV7-2 and TRBJ2-7, with 8 bases that match TRBD1. V lost 4 bases, J lost 2 bases, and 7 bases stayed unmatched. The CDR3 runs 15 residues. The germline CDR1 and CDR2 sequences are SGHTA and FQGNSA.

The rearrangement links TRBV7-3 to TRBJ2-3, with 12 bases matching TRBD2. This CDR3 spans 17 amino acids. The germline CDR1 and CDR2 sequences are SGHTA and FQGTGA. Germline trimming cut 1 base from V and 4 bases from J; bases unmatched to any gene: 6. The CDR3 coding sequence is TGTGCCAGCAGCTTAATTGGAGGACTAGCGGGGTCAGATACGCAGTATTTT. This sequence encodes CASSLIGGLAGSDTQYF.

The V gene is TRBV18, the J gene TRBJ1-4; D is unresolved. Trimming took 5 bases from V and 0 from J, leaving 16 bases between them. CDR1 is KGHSH, CDR2 LQKENI, per germline. The CDR3 runs to 17 residues. CDR3 in DNA: TGTGCCAGCTCAACCGATGGGTCTAGAGCAACTAATGAAAAACTGTTTTTT. This sequence encodes CASSTDGSRATNEKLFF.

The rearrangement joins TRBV7-2 to TRBJ2-2; D gene ambiguous. The CDR3 has 17 residues. Germline CDR1 SGHTA, CDR2 FQGNSA. V was shortened by 1 base and J by 1 base, with 13 bases between the two germline ends. The CDR3 DNA is TGTGCCAGCAGCTTAGGGAGCCCCTCCGGGAACACCGGGGAGCTGTTTTTT. Its protein product is CASSLGSPSGNTGELFF.

The rearrangement joins TRBV7-3 to TRBJ2-1, with D unclear. V gave up 2 bases and J gave up 2 bases, with 22 bases separating them. The V gene's germline CDR1 is SGHTA and CDR2 FQGTGA. There are 19 residues in the CDR3. For the CDR3, the DNA is TGTGCCAGCAGCTTAGGGGTGACTTACAACCTCGCCCCCTACAATGAGCAGTTCTTC. This codes for CASSLGVTYNLAPYNEQFF.

This rearrangement joins TRBV7-2 to TRBJ2-1; D remains ambiguous. Germline V gives CDR1 SGHTA, CDR2 FQGNSA. Trimming shortened V by 2 bases and J by 4 bases, and 12 bases separated the two germline ends. The CDR3 extends over 15 amino acids. CDR3 in amino acids: CASSLSSTAYNEQFF. The CDR3 DNA reads as TGTGCCAGCAGCTTATCCTCGACGGCTTACAATGAGCAGTTCTTC.

This clone was observed a single time. V usage is TRBV5-1 and J usage is TRBJ2-3; D possibly corresponds to TRBD2 (7 bases). V dropped 3 bases and J dropped 5 bases, with 22 bases sitting between them. Germline V gene data show CDR1 as SGHRS and CDR2 as YFSETQ. There are 17 residues in the CDR3. CDR3 sequence: CASSYTRVGGPKDTQYF. The CDR3 nucleotides read TGCGCCAGCAGCTATACCCGAGTGGGGGGGCCTAAAGATACGCAGTATTTT.

This chain connects TRBV15 to TRBJ1-1; unclear D gene. The CDR3 length is 13 residues. V shed 3 bases and J shed 3 bases, with 8 bases lying between them. The germline V gene encodes CDR1 LNHNV and CDR2 YYDKDF (reference sequence). CDR3: CATSSDGYTEAFF. In DNA form, the CDR3 reads TGTGCCACCAGCAGCGACGGATACACTGAAGCTTTCTTT.

This chain uses TRBV7-2 with TRBJ2-1, with TRBD2 matching 11 bases. This CDR3 contains 15 residues. Germline CDR1 is SGHTA and CDR2 is FQGNSA. V shed 6 bases, J shed 6 bases, and the junction held 7 bases outside the gene matches. CDR3 region: CASRRRLAGLNEQFF. The CDR3 region has the DNA TGTGCCAGCAGGCGTCGACTAGCGGGACTCAATGAGCAGTTCTTC.

The chain is built from TRBV6-5 and TRBJ1-2; D is possibly TRBD1 (5 bases). The V gene's germline CDR1 is MNHEY and CDR2 SVGAGI. The length of the CDR3 is 14 residues. V dropped 5 bases and J dropped 0 bases, with 10 bases sitting between them. CDR3 region: CASSVTEANYGYTF. CDR3 nucleotide sequence: TGTGCCAGCAGTGTGACAGAAGCTAACTATGGCTACACCTTC.

This sequence joins TRBV18 and TRBJ1-1; D is perhaps TRBD1 (5 bases). The CDR3 totals 12 residues. V was trimmed by 3 bases and J by 4 bases, leaving 6 bases between them. From germline, CDR1 is KGHSH and CDR2 LQKENI. The DNA for the CDR3 is TGTGCCAGCTCACCTCAGGGCACTGAAGCTTTCTTT. Its translation is CASSPQGTEAFF.

The rearrangement joins TRBV6-6 to TRBJ2-4, with 8 bases lining up with TRBD1. With 2 bases clipped from V and 3 bases from J, the junction kept 3 bases outside the gene matches. Germline V lookup: CDR1 MNHNY, CDR2 SVGAGI (reference sequence). This CDR3 region has 15 residues. CDR3 sequence (DNA): TGTGCCAGCAGTTACCCGACAGGGGTCAAAAACATTCAGTACTTC. Protein: CASSYPTGVKNIQYF.

The chain is built from TRBV6-5 and TRBJ2-2, with 8 bases lining up with TRBD1. There are 14 residues in the CDR3. The germline CDR1 and CDR2 sequences are MNHEY and SVGAGI. J was trimmed by 6 bases and V by 8 bases; bases with no gene match: 8. The CDR3 coding sequence is TGTGCCAGCCTTTCACAGGGGGGTCCCGGGGAGCTGTTTTTT. This translates into CASLSQGGPGELFF.

This clone was seen only a few times. The V call is TRBV7-9, the J call TRBJ2-7; 8 nucleotides line up with TRBD1. This CDR3 contains 13 residues. Trimming took 4 bases from V and 6 from J; bases not matched to a gene: 5. Germline-derived CDR1 and CDR2 are SEHNR and FQNEAQ (reference sequence). CDR3 sequence reads: CASSYGQGTEQYF. The CDR3 DNA sequence: TGTGCCAGCAGCTACGGACAGGGCACCGAGCAGTACTTC.

The chain carries TRBV7-9 and TRBJ1-2; D gene uncertain. The CDR3 spans 15 residues. The V and J ends lost 4 bases and 4 bases respectively, with 16 bases between them. Germline V CDR1 and CDR2: SEHNR, FQNEAQ (reference sequence). CDR3 sequence: CASSSLGVEGYGYTF. The CDR3 coding sequence is TGTGCCAGCAGCTCCCTGGGCGTGGAAGGCTATGGCTACACCTTC. Combining the CDR3 with reference TRBV7-9 and TRBJ1-2 gives the whole variable domain DTGVSQNPRHKITKRGQNVTFRCDPISEHNRLYWYRQTLGQGPEFLTYFQNEAQLEKSRLLSDRFSAERPKGSFSTLEIQRTEQGDSAMYLCASSSLGVEGYGYTFGSGTRLTVV.

CDR3 residues: CASSIPAGTPSSGANVLTF. CDR3 DNA: TGTGCCAGTAGTATTCCTGCAGGGACGCCTTCCTCTGGGGCCAACGTCCTGACTTTC. The V call is TRBV19, the J call TRBJ2-6, with D possibly called TRBD1 or TRBD2 (5 bases each). This CDR3 is built from 19 residues. Germline V gene sequence: CDR1 LNHDA, CDR2 SQIVND (reference sequence). V was clipped by 3 bases and J by 0 bases, with 18 bases between them.

This chain uses TRBV6-5 with TRBJ2-7; D might be TRBD1 or TRBD2, each matching 5 bases. Germline lookup yields CDR1 MNHEY and CDR2 SVGAGI. The length of the CDR3 is 11 residues. V was pared by 10 bases and J by 4 bases, with 11 bases between. The CDR3 is CATRGVYEQYF. The CDR3 DNA reads as TGTGCCACGAGGGGAGTATACGAGCAGTACTTC.

The chain carries TRBV7-2 and TRBJ1-1, with D possibly TRBD1 on 6 matching bases. Germline CDR1 and CDR2: SGHTA and FQGNSA. Trimming took 3 bases from V and 0 from J, leaving 14 bases between them. The CDR3 loop spans 16 amino acids. Written as DNA, the CDR3 is TGTGCCAGCAGCTTCCAGGGGACCACCATGAACACTGAAGCTTTCTTT. Translating it yields CASSFQGTTMNTEAFF.

This rearrangement joins TRBV12-5 to TRBJ2-1, with D hard to call. This CDR3 has 12 residues. Germline V lookup: CDR1 LGHNT, CDR2 FRNRAP. Trimming stripped 7 bases from V and 12 bases from J, with 16 bases between. The CDR3 DNA reads as TGTGCTAGTGCTTGGGTTACGGTTGGGCAGTTCTTC. It codes for CASAWVTVGQFF.

The chain has TRBV6-1 and TRBJ2-7; the D call may be TRBD1 or TRBD2 (5 bases each). The V and J ends lost 2 bases and 4 bases respectively, with 21 bases between them. The V gene's germline CDR1 is MNHNS and CDR2 SASEGT. This CDR3 contains 17 residues. In DNA, the CDR3 is TGTGCCAGCAGTGAATCGGGGCCGCTAGCTCCTGTTTACGAGCAGTACTTC. This translates into CASSESGPLAPVYEQYF.

This sequence joins TRBV9 and TRBJ2-3, with 7 positions matching TRBD1. V gave up 3 bases and J gave up 4 bases; unmatched junction bases: 2. The length of the CDR3 is 13 residues. The germline V gene encodes CDR1 SGDLS and CDR2 YYNGEE. CDR3 sequence: CASSDDRADTQYF. The CDR3 DNA is TGTGCCAGCAGCGACGACAGGGCAGATACGCAGTATTTT.

The chain joins TRBV28 to TRBJ2-7; 12 nucleotides match TRBD1. Germline V gene lookup returns CDR1 MDHEN and CDR2 SYDVKM. The CDR3 runs 20 residues. V shed 5 bases and J 3 bases; nucleotides not matched to a gene: 20. The CDR3 bases are TGTGCCAGCAGTGGCCGGCAGGGACAGGGGGCGAGGAGGGGCTTCTACGAGCAGTACTTC. Residues: CASSGRQGQGARRGFYEQYF.